The 16 T cell receptor beta chains presented below share a single source sample, sequenced in a study of T cell repertoires in cytomegalovirus infection. TCRdb fed the reads into MiXCR, producing one record per CDR3 protein. The sample has approximately 500,000 distinct CDR3 sequences, 15% to 20% seen once. Source material: CD8+ T cells from PBMCs. These receptors were obtained from a human donor in good health (CMV status not recorded). Some clones in this sample may be carry-over from other donors' samples.

V and J are TRBV19 and TRBJ2-4; 7 bases line up with TRBD2. The germline CDR1 and CDR2 sequences are LNHDA and SQIVND (reference sequence). The CDR3 loop spans 16 amino acids. V lost 5 bases to trimming and J lost 4 bases; unmatched junction nucleotides: 11. The CDR3 nucleotides read TGTGCCAGTAGTCCTCGGACTAGTCCCCCAAAAAACATTCAGTACTTC. Translating gives CASSPRTSPPKNIQYF.

In this sample, this clonotype turned up once. The V gene is TRBV7-9, the J gene TRBJ1-1; 8 bases are a match to TRBD1. Trimming removed 4 bases from V and 4 bases from J; junction bases left unmatched: 8. Germline CDR1 reads SEHNR; CDR2 reads FQNEAQ (reference sequence). The CDR3 has 15 residues. CDR3: CASSSRTGLTTEAFF. CDR3 nucleotides: TGTGCCAGCAGCTCCCGGACAGGGTTGACCACTGAAGCTTTCTTT.

The CDR3 protein is CASSLELAGGSTDTQYF. CDR3 in DNA: TGTGCCAGCAGCTTAGAATTGGCGGGGGGGAGCACAGATACGCAGTATTTT. J is TRBJ2-3 and V is TRBV11-2, with TRBD2 matching 9 bases. Trimming took 0 bases from V and 0 from J; bases not matched to a gene: 4. The germline V gene encodes CDR1 SGHAT and CDR2 FQNNGV. The CDR3 sequence is 17 residues long.

This clonotype was counted at least ten times. V usage is TRBV5-4 and J usage is TRBJ2-1, with 8 bases matching TRBD1. J gave up 7 bases and V 2 bases, and 8 bases lay outside the gene matches. The germline V gene encodes CDR1 SGHNT and CDR2 YYREEE (reference sequence). This CDR3 spans 15 amino acids. The CDR3 region has the DNA TGTGCCAGCAGCTTTGGTCAGGGGGCGCGGAATGAGCAGTTCTTC. Protein sequence: CASSFGQGARNEQFF.

The rearrangement uses TRBV2 and TRBJ2-7, with D tentatively TRBD1 (5 bases). Germline V gene data show CDR1 as SNHLY and CDR2 as FYNNEI. The CDR3 length is 13 residues. V lost 5 bases, J lost 0 bases, and 8 bases lay in between. This chain's CDR3 is CASSQDISYEQYF. The DNA for the CDR3 is TGTGCCAGCAGTCAGGACATCTCCTACGAGCAGTACTTC.

The chain is built from TRBV6-8 and TRBJ1-1; a weak D match, TRBD1 (5 bases). The CDR3 runs 13 residues. V gave up 6 bases and J gave up 3 bases, with 11 bases separating them. Germline V gene data show CDR1 as MNHGY and CDR2 as SAAAGT. The CDR3 is CASRQGIYTEAFF. CDR3 bases: TGTGCCAGCAGGCAGGGAATTTACACTGAAGCTTTCTTT.

This clonotype was observed many times. The rearrangement uses TRBV7-2 and TRBJ1-2; D remains ambiguous. Germline CDR1 is SGHTA and CDR2 is FQGNSA. The CDR3 loop spans 15 amino acids. The V end was cut by 5 bases, the J end by 0 bases, with 13 bases between. For the CDR3, the DNA is TGTGCCAGCAGCCCTGACGGCAGTTCTAACTATGGCTACACCTTC. It is translated as CASSPDGSSNYGYTF.

This clonotype was seen a few times. The chain uses TRBV9 and TRBJ1-3; D is possibly TRBD1 (6 bases). The germline CDR1 and CDR2 sequences are SGDLS and YYNGEE. V was clipped by 5 bases and J by 0 bases, with 12 bases between them. CDR3 length: 15 amino acids. The DNA of the CDR3 is TGTGCCAGCAGTGAGGGGGGGAGCTCTGGAAACACCATATATTTT. The encoded protein is CASSEGGSSGNTIYF.

This clonotype was recorded a few times. CDR3 residues: CASSLSGGPHNEQFF. The CDR3 DNA is TGTGCCAGCAGTTTGAGCGGGGGCCCCCACAATGAGCAGTTCTTC. This chain connects TRBV27 to TRBJ2-1; 8 nucleotides line up with TRBD2. The CDR3 extends over 15 amino acids. Germline assignment: CDR1 MNHEY and CDR2 SMNVEV (reference sequence). V lost 3 bases, J lost 5 bases, and 6 bases stayed unmatched.

Only a few counts were recorded for this clonotype. The chain uses TRBV7-6 and TRBJ2-7, with D hard to call. Germline V gives CDR1 SGHVS, CDR2 FNYEAQ. This CDR3 contains 12 residues. Trimming removed 1 base from V and 6 bases from J, with 7 bases in between. CDR3 loop: CASSLDMVEQYF. In DNA form, the CDR3 reads TGTGCCAGCAGCTTAGACATGGTCGAGCAGTACTTC.

Worth noting for this clonotype: No conserved phenylalanine or tryptophan is present at the end of the CDR3, so a read error is the likely explanation. The V call is TRBV3-1, the J call TRBJ2-7; the match to TRBD2 covers 12 bases. V lost 5 bases and J lost 7; bases outside the gene matches: 12. Germline V gene lookup returns CDR1 LGHDT and CDR2 YNNKEL (reference sequence). The CDR3 loop spans 16 amino acids. The CDR3, as DNA: TGTGCCAGCAGCGCTACCCCGACTAGCGGGGGCCTTGAGCAGTACTTA. It encodes CASSATPTSGGLEQYL.

This chain links TRBV5-6 with TRBJ2-5; TRBD2 matches 11 bases. The germline gives CDR1 SGHDT, CDR2 YYEEEE. This CDR3 comprises 16 residues. After removal of 4 bases from V and 4 bases from J, the junction contained 9 bases not matched to a gene. This chain's CDR3 is CASSPLAGGTRETQYF. CDR3 sequence (DNA): TGTGCCAGCAGCCCCCTAGCGGGAGGAACCAGAGAGACCCAGTACTTC.

The chain recombines TRBV28 with TRBJ2-7; 8 positions match TRBD1. V was clipped by 4 bases and J by 5 bases; unmatched bases: 13. CDR1 is MDHEN, CDR2 SYDVKM, per germline. The CDR3 spans 16 residues. This chain's CDR3 is CASSSPDRARGNEQYF. Here the CDR3 DNA reads TGTGCCAGCAGTTCCCCGGACAGGGCGAGGGGGAACGAGCAGTACTTC.

This clonotype was observed many times. The genes are TRBV27 and TRBJ1-1; 9 bases line up with TRBD1. Germline trimming cut 9 bases from V and 0 bases from J; bases unmatched to any gene: 5. Germline CDR1 MNHEY, CDR2 SMNVEV (reference sequence). This CDR3 is 14 amino acids long. The CDR3 spells CASWDRDMNTEAFF. CDR3 nucleotides: TGTGCCAGTTGGGACAGGGACATGAACACTGAAGCTTTCTTT.

This clonotype was detected ten times or more. The chain links TRBV7-2 to TRBJ2-3; D is possibly TRBD2 (5 bases). Germline-derived CDR1 and CDR2 are SGHTA and FQGNSA. The CDR3 has 12 residues. Between the trimmed V and J ends, which lost 7 bases and 3 bases, there was a span of 8 bases. CDR3 sequence reads: CASTGVTDTQYF. DNA for the CDR3: TGTGCCAGCACCGGGGTTACAGATACGCAGTATTTT.

This clonotype showed up just a few times. The chain employs TRBV5-1 and TRBJ1-2, with D possibly TRBD1 on 5 matching bases. Per germline, CDR1 SGHRS and CDR2 YFSETQ. This CDR3 has 15 residues. The germline V and J ends were trimmed by 0 bases and 7 bases, with 16 bases remaining between them. The CDR3, as DNA: TGCGCCAGCAGCTTGGCCGGTCCGCAGGGACGTGGCTACACCTTC. The encoded protein is CASSLAGPQGRGYTF.